Presented here are 3 T cell receptor beta chains from one specimen sequenced in a study of graft-versus-host responses after intestinal transplantation. Produced via immunoSEQ multiplex PCR; TCRdb's table is partial and in-frame only. The sample has under 30,000 clones; about 95% are singletons. The material was PBMCs, obtained roughly 29 days after intestinal transplant. The receptors here all came from a human patient who received an intestinal transplant, so some T cells may come from the graft donor.

This sequence joins TRBV6-6 and TRBJ1-1; 8 bases map to TRBD1. CDR1 is MNHNY, CDR2 SVGAGI, per germline (reference sequence). This CDR3 has 14 residues. Germline trimming cut 4 bases from V and 1 base from J; bases unmatched to any gene: 2. CDR3: CASSSTGGNTEAFF. CDR3 DNA sequence: TGTGCCAGCAGTTCCACAGGGGGGAACACTGAAGCTTTCTTT.

The chain recombines TRBV11-2 with TRBJ2-2; 9 positions agree with TRBD2. With 8 bases clipped from V and 7 bases from J, the junction kept 14 bases outside the gene matches. The length of the CDR3 is 16 residues. Per the germline V gene, CDR1 is SGHAT and CDR2 is FQNNGV. CDR3 in amino acids: CASLLRGGPRNGELFF. CDR3 in DNA: TGTGCCAGCCTGTTGCGGGGGGGCCCCCGTAACGGGGAGCTGTTTTTT.

The V and J genes are TRBV13 and TRBJ2-7; D is unresolved. The ends were cut back, 4 bases at V and 5 bases at J, with 12 bases in the middle. Germline lookup yields CDR1 PRHDT and CDR2 FYEKMQ (reference sequence). CDR3 length: 13 residues. The DNA for the CDR3 is TGTGCCAGCAGCTGCGGTCTCACCCACGAGCAGTACTTC. Protein sequence: CASSCGLTHEQYF.